The present T cell receptor (beta chain) was sequenced within a study of T-cell memory formation after mild COVID-19. Study findings and constraints: The authors left the SARS-CoV-2 specificity of second-wave clones peaking on day 37 unconfirmed.

Only a few counts were recorded for this clonotype. Its antigen remains unknown. TCRdb re-analysed the 5' RACE reads in MiXCR, keeping a single row per CDR3 protein. The table has approximately 300,000 distinct CDR3 sequences, about 15% seen once; the top ten hold more than 20%. CDR3 length: 15 amino acids. V shed 4 bases, J shed 8 bases, and the junction held 12 bases outside the gene matches. The V gene's germline CDR1 is SGHRS and CDR2 YFSETQ. The source is a man younger than 35 who had mild COVID-19 (a few samples of this study predate the infection). Cell type and time point are not known. The V gene is TRBV5-1, the J gene TRBJ2-1; 7 bases fit TRBD2. Sample: PBMCs or a T cell subset sorted from them (not recorded which). The CDR3 protein is CASSTAGPPGDEQFF. In DNA, the CDR3 is TGCGCCAGCAGCACAGCGGGGCCCCCGGGGGATGAGCAGTTCTTC.